This TCR beta chain stems from a study of beta chain features in type 1 diabetes. About the research overall: The study examined more than 100,000,000 sorted cells across all samples.

The CDR3 is 19 amino acids. Germline-derived CDR1 and CDR2 are MGHRA and YSYEKL. V was shortened by 0 bases and J by 0 bases, with 17 bases between the two germline ends. The study's findings and limits: For Type 1 diabetes patients, all four CD4+ subsets carried TCRB CDR3s that were moderately but significantly shorter.

In the case of this clone: Its target is not known.

Expressed TCRB transcripts were sequenced, since all the RNA that had been isolated was reverse transcribed. Data came from immunoSEQ multiplex PCR; TCRdb stores just in-frame clones and leaves some out. The sample shows under 250,000 clones, more than 11% of them seen only once. The sequence was collected from a young man with type 1 diabetes. The source material was naive CD4+ T cells from blood. The rearrangement joins TRBV4-1 to TRBJ2-2; TRBD2 is a possible D gene (6 bases). This CDR3 reads CASSQEPLGGTANTGELFF. The CDR3 DNA reads as TGCGCCAGCAGCCAAGAGCCCCTGGGCGGGACCGCGAACACCGGGGAGCTGTTTTTT.